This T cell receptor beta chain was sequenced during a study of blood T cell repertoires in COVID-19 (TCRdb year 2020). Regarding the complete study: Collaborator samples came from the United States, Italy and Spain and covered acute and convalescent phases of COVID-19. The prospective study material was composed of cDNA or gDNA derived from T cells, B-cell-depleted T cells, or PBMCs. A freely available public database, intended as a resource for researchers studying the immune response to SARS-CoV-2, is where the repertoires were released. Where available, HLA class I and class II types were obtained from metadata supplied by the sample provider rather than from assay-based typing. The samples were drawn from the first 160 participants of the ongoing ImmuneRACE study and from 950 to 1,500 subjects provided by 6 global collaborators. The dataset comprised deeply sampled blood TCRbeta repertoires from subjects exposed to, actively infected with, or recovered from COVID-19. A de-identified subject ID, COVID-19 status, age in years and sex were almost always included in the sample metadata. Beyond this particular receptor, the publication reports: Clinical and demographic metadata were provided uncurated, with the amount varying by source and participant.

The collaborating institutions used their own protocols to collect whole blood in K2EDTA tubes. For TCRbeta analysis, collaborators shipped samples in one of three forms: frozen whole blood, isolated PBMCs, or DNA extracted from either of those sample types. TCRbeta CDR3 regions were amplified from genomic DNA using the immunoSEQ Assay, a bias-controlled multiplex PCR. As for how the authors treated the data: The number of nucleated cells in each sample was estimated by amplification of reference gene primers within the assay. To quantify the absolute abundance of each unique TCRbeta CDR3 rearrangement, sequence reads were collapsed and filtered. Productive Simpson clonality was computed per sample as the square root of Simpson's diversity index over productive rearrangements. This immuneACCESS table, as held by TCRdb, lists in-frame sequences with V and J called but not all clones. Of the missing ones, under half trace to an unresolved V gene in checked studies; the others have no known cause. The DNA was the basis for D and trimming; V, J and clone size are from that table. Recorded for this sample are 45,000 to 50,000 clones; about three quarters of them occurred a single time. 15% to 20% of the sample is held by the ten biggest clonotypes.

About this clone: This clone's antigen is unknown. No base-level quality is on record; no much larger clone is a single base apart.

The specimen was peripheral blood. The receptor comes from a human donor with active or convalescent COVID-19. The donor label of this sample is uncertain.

This receptor has the CDR3 CASSPSTGNTIYF. In nucleotide form, the sequence is TGTGCCAGCAGCCCCTCTACTGGAAACACCATATATTTT. The chain is encoded by TRBV9 joined to TRBJ1-3, with no D gene named confidently. The germline V gene yields SGDLS for CDR1 and YYNGEE for CDR2. Its CDR3 holds 13 amino acids, cysteine through phenylalanine. This entry keeps only the CDR3 DNA: 39 bases, framed from base 1. Cut back by 4 bases and 2 bases, the V and J ends lie 7 bases apart.